This record covers a single TCR beta chain. Its cognate antigen is unknown. The method was immunoSEQ multiplex PCR; TCRdb's version includes in-frame clones alone and lacks a portion of them. The sample yields approximately 150,000 clones, around 84% seen once. The entry originates in a study of T cell responses to AZD1222 COVID-19 vaccine. General study points: White British ancestry dominated among donors, who included more females, and clonal diversity was possibly underestimated.

V was cut by 0 bases and J by 6 bases, with 4 bases left in between. Germline lookup yields CDR1 SGHRS and CDR2 YFSETQ. The CDR3 extends over 12 amino acids. The rearrangement joins TRBV5-1 to TRBJ2-1; the D is unclear. This TCR derives from an adult who received the AZD1222 COVID-19 vaccine. Sequencing used peripheral blood, obtained 28 days after the second AZD1222 dose. Written as DNA, the CDR3 is TGCGCCAGCAGCTTGGACGGCAATGAGCAGTTCTTC. Its protein product is CASSLDGNEQFF.